This TCR beta chain comes out of a study of blood T cell repertoires in COVID-19. Profiled with immunoSEQ multiplex PCR; TCRdb holds only in-frame clones, not every one. Here the sample spans around 320,000 clones, roughly 90% being singletons. Germline loops: CDR1 SGHAT, CDR2 FQDESV (reference sequence). V was clipped by 6 bases and J by 9 bases, with 9 bases between them. The CDR3 loop spans 11 amino acids. People in the exposed group encountered a COVID-19 case within 2 weeks before entering the study. What was sequenced was PBMCs or T cells enriched from blood (not recorded which). The chain combines TRBV11-1 with TRBJ2-1, with D perhaps TRBD1 (5 bases). The sequence derives from a woman in her twenties or thirties who had been exposed to COVID-19. Here the CDR3 reads CASRLGVEQFF. CDR3 nucleotide sequence: TGTGCCAGCAGGCTAGGGGTTGAGCAGTTCTTC. Full variable domain (remainder filled in from reference TRBV11-1 and TRBJ2-1): EAEVAQSPRYKITEKSQAVAFWCDPISGHATLYWYRQILGQGPELLVQFQDESVVDDSQLPKDRFSAERLKGVDSTLKIQPAELGDSAMYLCASRLGVEQFFGPGTRLTVL.